This TCR beta chain is drawn from a study of blood T cells in healthy people across ages. Broader study findings: Donors of long life had a larger count of naive CD4+ cells and greater diversity than aged donors. Observed TCR beta diversity per million T cells went down as age went up. This fall followed a roughly linear course with age.

The use of a sample-barcoded 5' primer and a J-beta primer mix characterized a second PCR of 7 to 11 cycles. Each cDNA molecule was tagged by a template-switch adaptor with 12 random nucleotides. TCRdb re-called the 5' RACE reads through MiXCR, storing one row per CDR3 protein. The sample contains some 670,000 distinct CDR3 sequences, approximately 52% of which appear only once. This clonotype was detected ten times or more. Its target is unknown. One end of the junction fails to match germline, which may point to a read error. Healthy Caucasian individuals from Russia aged about 6 to 95 served as donors. The CDR3 spans 11 residues.

The V and J genes are TRBV12-3 or TRBV12-4 and TRBJ2-7; no reliable D call. The origin of this receptor is a woman of 80 years or more in good health. The sample was blood. The CDR3 DNA reads TGTGCCAGCAGTTACTCCTACGATCAGTACTTC. It specifies CASSYSYDQYF.